The 23 T cell receptor beta chains presented below share a single source sample, sequenced in a study of identical twins. Each CDR3 protein gets one entry after TCRdb re-called the 5' RACE reads with MiXCR. The data contain 150,000 or so distinct CDR3 sequences, under 4.5% of them singletons. Sequencing was done on a sample of memory T cells sorted from blood. These receptors originate from a man aged 18-30 years in good health.

V and J are TRBV20-1 and TRBJ2-1; the D gene is possibly TRBD1 (6 bases). This CDR3 has 14 amino acids. Germline assignment: CDR1 DFQATT and CDR2 SNEGSKA (reference sequence). V shed 1 base and J shed 9 bases, with 16 bases lying between them. In DNA form, the CDR3 reads TGCAGTGCTAGAGTGGGGGCGGCCTCGGGTGAGCAGTTCTTC. Its translation is CSARVGAASGEQFF.

This clonotype was recorded at least ten times. J is TRBJ1-1 and V is TRBV5-1; D gene unclear. The V and J ends lost 0 bases and 5 bases respectively, with 8 bases between them. The CDR3 has 13 residues. Germline assignment: CDR1 SGHRS and CDR2 YFSETQ. The chain's CDR3 is CASSLASATEAFF. The CDR3 DNA follows: TGCGCCAGCAGCTTGGCCAGCGCGACTGAAGCTTTCTTT.

This clonotype was counted ten times or more. J is TRBJ1-1 and V is TRBV6-5, with D maybe TRBD1 (5 bases). V was cut by 7 bases and J by 7 bases, with 13 bases left in between. Germline values: CDR1 MNHEY, CDR2 SVGAGI. CDR3 length: 12 amino acids. The CDR3 reads CASNPPTDEAFF. The CDR3 bases are TGTGCCAGCAACCCTCCGACAGATGAAGCTTTCTTT.

This clonotype has at least ten counts. The chain carries TRBV27 and TRBJ2-2; tentative D call: TRBD1 (6 bases). V lost 0 bases and J 1 base, leaving 12 bases between the germline ends. Germline CDR1 reads MNHEY; CDR2 reads SMNVEV (reference sequence). This CDR3 region has 17 residues. This chain's CDR3 is CASSLSQGTLNTGELFF. CDR3 bases: TGTGCCAGCAGTTTATCGCAGGGGACCTTGAACACCGGGGAGCTGTTTTTT.

This clonotype was seen many times. V gene TRBV6-2 or TRBV6-3 combines with J gene TRBJ1-1; D is uncertain. Germline loops: CDR1 MNHEY, CDR2 SVGEGT. The V and J ends lost 5 bases and 5 bases respectively, with 12 bases between them. This CDR3 is 13 amino acids long. CDR3 amino acids: CASSKGLGTEAFF. The CDR3 nucleotides are TGTGCCAGCAGTAAGGGTCTTGGGACTGAAGCTTTCTTT.

In its sample, this clonotype was seen a few times. The rearrangement links TRBV5-1 to TRBJ1-2, with D perhaps matching TRBD1 (6 bases). The germline V gene encodes CDR1 SGHRS and CDR2 YFSETQ. CDR3 length: 15 amino acids. Trimming removed 4 bases from V and 1 base from J, with 14 bases in between. CDR3 loop: CASSISGVNNYGYTF. In DNA, the CDR3 is TGCGCCAGCAGCATATCAGGGGTGAATAACTATGGCTACACCTTC.

This clonotype was observed at least ten times. The V and J genes are TRBV7-9 and TRBJ2-7, with 14 bases identical to TRBD2. Germline V gene lookup returns CDR1 SEHNR and CDR2 FQNEAQ (reference sequence). V trimming: 5 bases; J trimming: 4 bases; junction bases outside the gene matches: 10. The length of the CDR3 is 17 residues. The CDR3 coding sequence is TGTGCCAGCAGCCCACCGGGACTAGCGGGAGTATCATACGAGCAGTACTTC. Translation gives CASSPPGLAGVSYEQYF.

This clonotype was counted between two and nine times. The chain has TRBV28 and TRBJ1-2; D possibly corresponds to TRBD1 (6 bases). Trimming stripped 2 bases from V and 8 bases from J, with 21 bases between. CDR1 is MDHEN, CDR2 SYDVKM, per germline. This CDR3 is 16 amino acids long. The CDR3 here is CASSLTFGGNPGGYTF. In DNA, the CDR3 is TGTGCCAGCAGTTTAACGTTCGGGGGCAACCCCGGGGGCTACACCTTC.

This clonotype was seen many times. The chain's CDR3 is CASSYTASGSSYNEQFF. CDR3 coding DNA: TGTGCCAGCAGTTATACGGCTAGCGGGAGCTCCTACAATGAGCAGTTCTTC. V and J are TRBV6-2 or TRBV6-3 and TRBJ2-1, with 10 bases identical to TRBD2. The CDR3 is 17 residues long. Germline V gene lookup returns CDR1 MNHEY and CDR2 SVGEGT. The V and J ends lost 3 bases and 0 bases, in that order; junction bases with no gene match: 5.

This clonotype appeared a few times. The chain's CDR3 is CATSRDSGLAGVYEQYF. The DNA for the CDR3 is TGTGCCACCAGCAGAGATAGTGGACTAGCGGGAGTCTACGAGCAGTACTTC. This sequence joins TRBV15 and TRBJ2-7; 13 bases match TRBD2. V was pared by 0 bases and J by 3 bases, with 5 bases of the junction left unmatched. The V gene's germline CDR1 is LNHNV and CDR2 YYDKDF (reference sequence). This CDR3 has 17 amino acids.

This clonotype has more than one count but fewer than ten. The J gene is TRBJ2-1, the V gene TRBV12-3 or TRBV12-4; 11 bases match TRBD1. J was trimmed by 8 bases and V by 4 bases; bases with no gene match: 10. The CDR3 sequence is 16 residues long. This CDR3 is CASSSRTGGVLDEQFF. The CDR3 DNA is TGTGCCAGCAGTTCCCGGACAGGGGGCGTTTTAGATGAGCAGTTCTTC.

Notes on this clonotype: A much larger clone differs from this one at a single base, so this may be a read error. The CDR3 does not close with the conserved phenylalanine or tryptophan, likely indicating a read error. The rearrangement uses TRBV27 and TRBJ2-1, with 11 bases that match TRBD2. V shed 8 bases, J shed 7 bases, and the junction held 10 bases outside the gene matches. The CDR3 loop spans 15 amino acids. Germline-derived CDR1 and CDR2 are MNHEY and SMNVEV (reference sequence). CDR3 protein: CASGASGRLVNEQFS. The CDR3 nucleotides are TGTGCCAGCGGAGCTAGCGGGAGGTTGGTAAATGAGCAGTTCTCC.

This clonotype was seen ten or more times. The chain is built from TRBV4-2 and TRBJ2-1; the match to TRBD2 covers 11 bases. CDR3 length: 16 residues. V lost 1 base, J lost 5 bases, and 4 bases stayed unmatched. Germline-derived CDR1 and CDR2 are LGHNA and YNFKEQ. The CDR3: CASSQVWGLADNEQFF. The CDR3 DNA reads TGTGCCAGCAGCCAAGTGTGGGGACTAGCGGACAATGAGCAGTTCTTC.

There are many counts of this clonotype. The V and J genes are TRBV20-1 and TRBJ2-7, with unresolved D. This CDR3 is built from 10 residues. Germline V CDR1 and CDR2: DFQATT, SNEGSKA (reference sequence). The CDR3 loop reads CISKAYEQYF. CDR3 DNA sequence: TGCATCAGCAAAGCCTACGAGCAGTACTTC.

This clonotype was observed at least ten times. The rearrangement joins TRBV12-3 or TRBV12-4 to TRBJ2-1; 7 nucleotides line up with TRBD2. This CDR3 comprises 14 residues. With V trimmed by 3 bases and J by 6 bases, 5 bases remained unmatched. The CDR3 DNA reads TGTGCCAGCAGTTTTGGACTAGAAGTCAATGAGCAGTTCTTC. Translation: CASSFGLEVNEQFF.

This clonotype was counted ten times or more. CDR3 protein: CASSQLTTTGDSTDTQYF. In DNA, the CDR3 is TGCGCCAGCAGCCAGCTCACCACGACAGGGGATAGCACAGATACGCAGTATTTT. The V call is TRBV4-3, the J call TRBJ2-3, with TRBD1 matching over 8 bases. Germline CDR1 and CDR2: LGHNA and YSLEER. V dropped 3 bases and J dropped 0; count of bases not matched to a gene: 11. The CDR3 runs to 18 residues.

This clonotype was counted ten times or more. V gene TRBV7-8 combines with J gene TRBJ2-5; D is possibly TRBD1 (6 bases). V gave up 5 bases and J gave up 1 base, with 20 bases separating them. The CDR3 is 17 residues long. Germline V gene sequence: CDR1 SGHVS, CDR2 FQNEAQ. DNA of the CDR3: TGTGCCAGCAGCCCGAAGTACAGGGAGAGGAGCCAAGAGACCCAGTACTTC. Translated, it gives CASSPKYRERSQETQYF.

This clonotype has at least ten counts. This chain connects TRBV12-3 or TRBV12-4 to TRBJ2-1; 8 bases are a match to TRBD2. CDR3 length equals 12 residues. Trimming took 8 bases from V and 9 from J; bases not matched to a gene: 6. The CDR3 nucleotides read TGTGCCAGCTCCTCCGGGGGGGCTGAGCAGTTCTTC. Translated, it gives CASSSGGAEQFF.

This clonotype showed up many times. The chain uses TRBV4-2 and TRBJ2-5, with 11 bases matching TRBD2. This CDR3 contains 18 residues. V gave up 1 base and J gave up 0 bases; unmatched junction bases: 7. Germline CDR1 reads LGHNA; CDR2 reads YNFKEQ. This CDR3 is CASSQVGLAASYQETQYF. In nucleotides, the CDR3 is TGTGCCAGCAGCCAAGTGGGACTAGCGGCTTCGTACCAAGAGACCCAGTACTTC.

This clonotype has at least ten counts. The gene calls are TRBV3-1 and TRBJ2-5, with no clear D. The CDR3 runs 12 residues. Trimming cost V 0 bases and J 6 bases, with 5 bases left between them. Looked up from germline, CDR1 is LGHDT and CDR2 is YNNKEL (reference sequence). CDR3 bases: TGTGCCAGCAGCCAAGATAGGAAGACCCAGTACTTC. Translated: CASSQDRKTQYF.

Concerning this clonotype itself: A much larger clone lies one base from this, so it may be a read error. The chain employs TRBV6-1 and TRBJ2-7, with 10 positions matching TRBD1. V gave up 5 bases and J gave up 6 bases; unmatched junction bases: 7. The CDR3 has 14 amino acids. In germline, CDR1 is MNHNS, CDR2 SASEGT. This chain's CDR3 is CASSPRRDRGEQYF. CDR3 DNA sequence: TGTGCCAGCAGTCCCCGAAGGGACAGGGGCGAGCAGTACTTC.

There are a few counts of this clonotype. The chain links TRBV30 to TRBJ2-3; D gene uncertain. Trimming took 3 bases from V and 4 from J, leaving 5 bases between them. Germline V lookup: CDR1 GTSNPN, CDR2 SVGIG (reference sequence). The CDR3 contains 11 residues. As DNA, the CDR3 is TGTGCCTGGAGGAGATCAGATACGCAGTATTTT. It yields the protein CAWRRSDTQYF. The complete variable domain, with remaining parts taken from reference TRBV30 and TRBJ2-3, reads SQTIHQWPATLVQPVGSPLSLECTVEGTSNPNLYWYRQAAGRGLQLLFYSVGIGQISSEVPQNLSASRPQDRQFILSSKKLLLSDSGFYLCAWRRSDTQYFGPGTRLTVL.

This clonotype occurred many times. V and J are TRBV10-3 and TRBJ2-1; 11 nucleotides agree with TRBD1. This CDR3 region has 17 residues. The ends lost 2 bases at V and 5 bases at J; junction bases unmatched: 8. The V gene's germline CDR1 is ENHRY and CDR2 SYGVKD. CDR3 DNA sequence: TGTGCCATCAGTGAGAGGATACCGGGACAGGGGGACAATGAGCAGTTCTTC. Translated, it gives CAISERIPGQGDNEQFF.